This T cell receptor beta chain was sequenced for a study of shared clonotypes between healthy human individuals (dated by TCRdb to the early 2020s). Background for the entire study: The cohort included three men and a couple of women between 18 and 49 years of age. Leukapheresis yielded between about 0.8 and 8.9 billion PBMCs per donor. Blood TCR repertoires of four to six healthy adults were deeply sequenced to estimate repertoire size and the extent of clonotype sharing between individuals. For each donor, CD4 naive and CD4 memory were each run on three plates, CD8 naive on two plates, and CD8 memory on one plate. Different laboratories and diverse techniques were used to prepare libraries and sequence TCR repertoires, to increase sequencing depth and limit assay-specific biases. What the authors observed across the whole study: Incomplete sequencing was indicated by rarefaction of sorted-subset datasets, despite the large sequencing depth. Sampling was limited to blood, and TCR repertoires in tissue likely differ from TCR repertoires in blood. Clonotypes shared by all four sorted-subset donors showed higher generation probabilities than non-shared clonotypes. Based on pairwise subsampling, the degree of clonotype sharing among donors was expected to be affected by sequencing depth. Naive subsets generally had larger estimated clonotype richness than memory subsets. Because the study included only a small number of donors, the genetic and exposure-history diversity represented was limited. Sharing across several donors was observed for 5% to 6.5% of naive CD4, under 4% of naive CD8, roughly 2.3% of memory CD4, and roughly 0.4% of memory CD8 clonotypes.

CD8 naive samples consisted of CD45RO-negative cells that were positively selected for CCR7, yielding a CD45RA+CCR7+ population without TemRA cells. Healthy HIV-negative adults with no recently reported acute infections or vaccinations were included as donors. Only Caucasian adults living in Nashville, Tennessee, USA were represented among the donors. After blood collection by leukapheresis, PBMCs were isolated using Ficoll-Histopaque density gradient centrifugation and then cryopreserved in the vapor phase of liquid nitrogen. Analytical flow cytometry was used to check the purity and quantity of every magnetically sorted T cell population. Genomic DNA was isolated from each sorted fraction and quantified by UV absorbance on a Nanodrop 2000c. Using the deep immunoSEQ assay, TCR CDR3 regions were amplified from genomic DNA by multiplex PCR. Extracted genomic DNA from each cell subset was distributed evenly across all wells of several immunoSEQ 96-well plates, and each plate was treated as a replicate. For sorted subsets, 150 to 200 ng genomic DNA, equal to approximately 30,000 T cell genomes, was loaded into each replicate PCR. Purified libraries were quantified with a Qubit 3.0 fluorometer, sized on a Bioanalyzer 2100, and re-quantified with the KAPA Library Quantification kit. Every immunoSEQ 96-well plate was sequenced on a dedicated single-read 150-cycle Illumina NextSeq 550 flow cell. The study's own analysis went as follows. The immunoSEQ output contained only junctional sequences without quality scores, so filtering could not match that applied to full-length reads. Sequences were annotated with PyIR, a Python wrapper for IgBLAST v1.9, using IMGT germline references to assign V/J genes and CDR3. Reads with weak V/J assignments (E-value above 1e-6), missing CDR3, stop codons, out-of-frame junctions, or ambiguous translated residues were removed. V3J clonotypes were defined as sequences sharing the same inferred V gene, J gene, and CDR3 amino acid sequence. Percentage overlap between repertoires was computed as shared unique clonotypes divided by the size of the smaller repertoire. Richness of each repertoire was evaluated using RTK rarefaction, the Chao1 estimator, and Recon v2.1 estimates of unobserved clonotypes. Generation probabilities for all TCRbeta clonotypes obtained by the gDNA method from a handful of donors were computed using OLGA. Drawn from immuneACCESS, this table holds only the in-frame rearrangements with V and J called that TCRdb kept. Clones are partly lost; checked studies trace under half to an unresolved V gene and leave the rest unexplained. That table is the source of V, J and clone size, and D and trimming were worked out from the DNA. The table for this sample lists a few million clones; just under 95% of them were counted only once. Around 1.7% of the sample comes from the top ten.

As concerns this clone: What antigen it recognizes has not been identified. Base-call qualities are not available, and no considerably larger clone is one nucleotide away.

The sequencing sample was made of naive CD8+ T cells from PBMCs. The sample's cell subset or site label, in plain terms: CD45RA+CCR7+. The TCR originated in a man aged 18 to 35 in good health. Some clones in this sample may be carry-over from other donors' samples.

In nucleotide form, the sequence is TGTGCCATCTTAGGTACAGGGGGCGAGCAGTACTTC. Translated, this is CAILGTGGEQYF. The V and J segments used are TRBV10-3 and TRBJ2-7; 8 junctional bases match TRBD1. In the germline V gene, CDR1 corresponds to ENHRY and CDR2 to SYGVKD. The germline V end is reduced by 8 bases and the J end by 6 bases; junction bases left unmatched: 6. Including the terminal cysteine and phenylalanine, the CDR3 comprises 12 residues. Here the CDR3 DNA is all that survives: 36 bases in frame from base 1.